The clone carrying this TCR beta chain has ten or more counts. For TCR beta, libraries came from iRepertoire HTBI primers and Arm-PCR of CDR3 regions. Original data processing: Segment identification across samples yielded about 60 TRBV and more than 11 TRBJ segments. TCRdb fed the multiplex PCR reads into MiXCR, producing one record per CDR3 protein. TCRdb, rather than the study authors, made the V and J calls. The table shows 500,000 to 700,000 distinct CDR3 sequences, with roughly 16% occurring only once. Stated time point: newly diagnosed GD, antithyroid drugs for less than 3 months. PBMC RNA served as the TCR library source. Doctors identified Graves' disease using the American Thyroid Association guidelines. The record originates from a study of regulatory T cells in long-lasting Graves disease. The germline gives CDR1 MNHNS, CDR2 SASEGT. The trim removed 6 bases at V and 4 bases at J, leaving 4 bases unmatched. CDR3 length equals 14 residues.

The same sample was also used in a study of T cells in Graves' hyperthyroidism and ophthalmopathy. That source notes: Recently diagnosed hyperthyroidism of less than 2 months' duration affected patients aged 18 to 65. The model anticipated ophthalmopathy a median about six months pre-onset.

The source material was peripheral blood mononuclear cells (PBMCs), sampled at new diagnosis, from a patient treated with antithyroid drugs. This clonotype was obtained from a woman in her 30s with Graves disease. V and J are TRBV6-1 and TRBJ2-2; TRBD1 aligns across 8 bases. As DNA, the CDR3 is TGTGCCAGCAGAGGACAGGGATCCACCGGGGAGCTGTTTTTT. Its protein product is CASRGQGSTGELFF.